The next 19 T cell receptor beta chains were all read from a single sample in a study of blood T cell repertoires in COVID-19. Only in-frame clones appear in the TCRdb table, and some are missing; sequencing was by immunoSEQ multiplex PCR. There are about 260,000 clones in the sample; approximately 88% occur only once, and roughly a tenth lies in the top ten. The sample was peripheral blood. These receptors came from a woman between 65 and 79 years old with COVID-19, enrolled during active disease.

The CDR3 sequence: CASSLAGQGGYNEQFF. CDR3 sequence (DNA): TGCGCCAGCAGCTTGGCGGGACAGGGGGGCTACAATGAGCAGTTCTTC. The genes are TRBV5-1 and TRBJ2-1, with 11 bases matching TRBD1. Germline V lookup: CDR1 SGHRS, CDR2 YFSETQ. CDR3 size: 16 residues. V shed 0 bases and J 3 bases; nucleotides not matched to a gene: 2. The variable domain in full, with the rest retrieved from reference TRBV5-1 and TRBJ2-1, is KAGVTQTPRYLIKTRGQQVTLSCSPISGHRSVSWYQQTPGQGLQFLFEYFSETQRNKGNFPGRFSGRQFSNSRSEMNVSTLELGDSALYLCASSLAGQGGYNEQFFGPGTRLTVL.

The genes are TRBV5-1 and TRBJ1-3; D ambiguous. Trimming shortened V by 4 bases and J by 0 bases, and 17 bases separated the two germline ends. The CDR3 covers 17 residues. CDR1 is SGHRS and CDR2 is YFSETQ in the germline V gene. As DNA, the CDR3 is TGCGCCAGCAGCCCCAAACCTCCCCGGGGCTCTGGAAACACCATATATTTT. This codes for CASSPKPPRGSGNTIYF.

V and J are TRBV6-5 and TRBJ2-3; no clear D. CDR1 is MNHEY, CDR2 SVGAGI, per germline. The CDR3 consists of 12 residues. Trimming stripped 6 bases from V and 13 bases from J, with 17 bases between. This CDR3 is CASRKTVHLEYF. The DNA for the CDR3 is TGTGCCAGCAGGAAAACAGTACACCTGGAGTATTTT.

J is TRBJ2-1 and V is TRBV18; 7 bases line up with TRBD2. There are 14 residues in the CDR3. In germline, CDR1 is KGHSH, CDR2 LQKENI. J gave up 6 bases and V 5 bases, and 7 bases lay outside the gene matches. Here the CDR3 reads CASSEQGGGNEQFF. The CDR3 DNA follows: TGTGCCAGCTCAGAGCAGGGCGGGGGCAATGAGCAGTTCTTC.

The chain recombines TRBV28 with TRBJ1-5, with D possibly being TRBD1 (5 bases). V gave up 6 bases and J gave up 3 bases, with 12 bases separating them. The CDR3 runs 14 residues. The V gene's germline CDR1 is MDHEN and CDR2 SYDVKM. The CDR3 DNA reads TGTGCCAGCAGACCCCAGGGAATCAATCAGCCCCAGCATTTT. The encoded protein is CASRPQGINQPQHF.

The chain combines TRBV3-1 (or the pseudogene TRBV3-2) with TRBJ2-7, with 10 positions matching TRBD2. After removal of 0 bases from V and 4 bases from J, the junction contained 6 bases not matched to a gene. Germline V gene data show CDR1 as LGHDT and CDR2 as YNNKEL (reference sequence). The CDR3 consists of 16 residues. The CDR3 coding sequence is TGTGCCAGCAGCCAAGATTTGCCTAGCGGGAGATACGAGCAGTACTTC. As protein: CASSQDLPSGRYEQYF.

CDR3 coding DNA: TGCGCCAGCAGCTTGGGTTCCGGGACACTCGCGAACACCGGGGAGCTGTTTTTT. It is translated as CASSLGSGTLANTGELFF. This chain connects TRBV5-1 to TRBJ2-2; TRBD1 might be the D (6 bases). V lost 0 bases, J lost 0 bases, and 15 bases lay in between. The germline V gene has CDR1 SGHRS and CDR2 YFSETQ. The CDR3 is 18 amino acids.

The gene calls are TRBV6-2 or TRBV6-3 and TRBJ2-1, with a possible D match to TRBD2 (5 bases). Germline loops: CDR1 MNHEY, CDR2 SVGEGT. Trimming stripped 2 bases from V and 7 bases from J, with 15 bases between. The length of the CDR3 is 15 residues. CDR3 DNA: TGTGCCAGCAGTTACAGCCTGCCCCGAGGGAATGAGCAGTTCTTC. Translation gives CASSYSLPRGNEQFF.

This clone was detected only once. The chain carries TRBV11-3 and TRBJ2-2, with 9 bases aligning to TRBD2. Germline V lookup: CDR1 SGHNT, CDR2 YENEEA. This CDR3 region has 15 residues. Unmatched junction bases numbered 4, after V lost 4 bases and J lost 4 bases. For the CDR3, the DNA is TGTGCCAGCAGCTCTAGCGGGGTGGTCACCGGGGAGCTGTTTTTT. This translates into CASSSSGVVTGELFF.

The rearrangement links TRBV27 to TRBJ2-2; tentatively, D is TRBD1 (6 bases). The ends were cut back, 9 bases at V and 2 bases at J, with 13 bases in the middle. This CDR3 contains 14 residues. Germline V gives CDR1 MNHEY, CDR2 SMNVEV (reference sequence). CDR3 bases: TGTGCCAGTAAGATAGGGGGTAACACCGGGGAGCTGTTTTTT. Translating it yields CASKIGGNTGELFF.

The gene calls are TRBV5-1 and TRBJ1-2; 8 nucleotides align to TRBD1. The V gene's germline CDR1 is SGHRS and CDR2 YFSETQ. With V trimmed by 6 bases and J by 7 bases, 11 bases remained unmatched. The CDR3 loop spans 14 amino acids. CDR3 in amino acids: CASNLDRVGAGYTF. In nucleotides, the CDR3 is TGCGCCAGCAACCTGGACAGGGTGGGGGCTGGCTACACCTTC.

The chain has TRBV7-6 and TRBJ2-5; 8 positions agree with TRBD2. The CDR3 is made up of 16 amino acids. The germline V gene has CDR1 SGHVS and CDR2 FNYEAQ. Trimming cost V 0 bases and J 5 bases; bases outside gene matches: 8. The CDR3 here is CASSLASGTSLETQYF. Written as DNA, the CDR3 is TGTGCCAGCAGCTTAGCTAGCGGGACGTCCTTGGAGACCCAGTACTTC.

This chain connects TRBV4-2 to TRBJ2-1; 8 nucleotides match TRBD1. After removal of 1 base from V and 3 bases from J, the junction contained 5 bases not matched to a gene. Germline CDR1 reads LGHNA; CDR2 reads YNFKEQ. This CDR3 spans 16 amino acids. The DNA of the CDR3 is TGTGCCAGCAGCCAAGTAGCACAGGGGGACTACAATGAGCAGTTCTTC. Translating it yields CASSQVAQGDYNEQFF.

The V call is TRBV2, the J call TRBJ2-7; D is uncertain. Per the germline V gene, CDR1 is SNHLY and CDR2 is FYNNEI. The CDR3 runs to 12 residues. Trimming stripped 5 bases from V and 3 bases from J, with 8 bases between. DNA of the CDR3: TGTGCCAGCAGTTCCGACATCTACGAGCAGTACTTC. This sequence encodes CASSSDIYEQYF.

A remark on this clone: This specimen includes other DNA sequences encoding the same CDR3. The CDR3 loop reads CASSLRLIRTDTQYF. In DNA form, the CDR3 reads TGTGCCAGCAGTCTTCGACTGATTAGAACAGATACGCAGTATTTT. The chain combines TRBV21-1 with TRBJ2-3; the D call of TRBD2 is as the table states it, not checked on the DNA. TRBV21-1 has pseudogene status. This CDR3 has 15 amino acids.

The genes are TRBV19 and TRBJ2-7, with a possible D match to TRBD2 (6 bases). The ends were cut back, 3 bases at V and 7 bases at J, with 16 bases in the middle. The CDR3 runs 14 residues. Germline V CDR1 and CDR2: LNHDA, SQIVND (reference sequence). The CDR3 is CASSIVAGRLEQYF. The CDR3 nucleotides read TGTGCCAGTAGTATTGTGGCGGGACGCCTGGAGCAGTACTTC.

This chain uses TRBV6-5 with TRBJ1-1; D perhaps matches TRBD1 (5 bases). This CDR3 comprises 15 residues. V was clipped by 6 bases and J by 0 bases, with 14 bases between them. In germline, CDR1 is MNHEY, CDR2 SVGAGI. The CDR3 DNA follows: TGTGCCAGCAGGCGCCACAGGAGCATGAACACTGAAGCTTTCTTT. This codes for CASRRHRSMNTEAFF.

The chain recombines TRBV4-1 with TRBJ1-4; a possible D gene is TRBD1 (6 bases). The ends were cut back, 10 bases at V and 0 bases at J, with 15 bases in the middle. The CDR3 is 15 residues long. CDR1 is MGHRA and CDR2 is YSYEKL in the germline V gene. The CDR3 sequence is CATSGGPATNEKLFF. The CDR3 DNA reads as TGCGCCACCTCCGGGGGGCCAGCAACTAATGAAAAACTGTTTTTT.

The chain is built from TRBV19 and TRBJ1-4; 8 bases align to TRBD1. The V gene end was trimmed by 4 bases and the J gene end by 5 bases; junction bases not matched to a gene: 9. CDR1 and CDR2 from the germline V gene are LNHDA and SQIVND (reference sequence). CDR3 length: 16 amino acids. The CDR3 reads CASSTPPGTGNEKLFF. CDR3 DNA sequence: TGTGCCAGTAGTACCCCACCCGGGACAGGCAATGAAAAACTGTTTTTT.